Listed here are 21 T cell receptor beta chains from one sample, sequenced in a study of T cell responses to AZD1222 COVID-19 vaccine (dated by TCRdb to 2020 to 2023). Library preparation used the immunoSEQ multiplex PCR assay. The immuneACCESS repertoire file appears here via TCRdb, limited to in-frame rearrangements. These files lack a portion of the clones; in checked studies, under half of the deficit traces to unresolved V genes, and the cause of the others is not known. The sample table contains about 200,000 clones; only one count was recorded for around 88% of them. Approximately 8% of the sample goes to the ten largest clones. This specimen's time point label, per the study, means: baseline before first vaccination. Sequencing used peripheral blood, obtained on day 0 of AZD1222 vaccination. These TCRs come from an adult in good health.

The CDR3 region has the DNA TGTGCCAGCAGCCAAGATTATCCCACTTGGCTAGCGGGGGCGTACGAGCAGTACTTC. Its protein is CASSQDYPTWLAGAYEQYF. V and J are TRBV3-1 (or the pseudogene TRBV3-2) and TRBJ2-7; 10 bases map to TRBD2. Germline trimming cut 0 bases from V and 4 bases from J; bases unmatched to any gene: 15. Germline values: CDR1 LGHDT, CDR2 YNNKEL (reference sequence). This CDR3 contains 19 residues.

About this clone: Other DNA sequences in the same sample also yield this CDR3. This sequence joins TRBV7-9 and TRBJ1-1; D remains unclear. The V end was cut by 8 bases, the J end by 2 bases, with 9 bases between. Germline V gene lookup returns CDR1 SEHNR and CDR2 FQNEAQ (reference sequence). The CDR3 consists of 12 residues. The CDR3 loop is CASRDGNTEAFF. DNA for the CDR3: TGTGCCAGCCGTGACGGCAACACTGAAGCTTTCTTT. Filled out from reference TRBV7-9 and TRBJ1-1, the complete variable domain reads DTGVSQNPRHKITKRGQNVTFRCDPISEHNRLYWYRQTLGQGPEFLTYFQNEAQLEKSRLLSDRFSAERPKGSFSTLEIQRTEQGDSAMYLCASRDGNTEAFFGQGTRLTVV.

This chain connects TRBV5-4 to TRBJ1-2, with a possible D match to TRBD1 (6 bases). The CDR3 sequence is 13 residues long. V was pared by 4 bases and J by 4 bases, with 11 bases between. In germline, CDR1 is SGHNT, CDR2 YYREEE (reference sequence). CDR3 nucleotide sequence: TGTGCCAGCAGCCCCGACAGGTCCTATGGCTACACCTTC. This translates into CASSPDRSYGYTF.

The chain carries TRBV19 and TRBJ1-2; TRBD1 aligns across 7 bases. Germline loops: CDR1 LNHDA, CDR2 SQIVND (reference sequence). This CDR3 spans 14 amino acids. The junction had 8 bases not matched to a gene; V was cut back by 6 bases and J by 4 bases. The CDR3 DNA sequence: TGTGCCAGTAGCACCGACAGGGCTTTCTATGGCTACACCTTC. This codes for CASSTDRAFYGYTF.

The gene calls are TRBV6-5 and TRBJ1-5; 7 bases match TRBD1. Per germline, CDR1 MNHEY and CDR2 SVGAGI. V shed 10 bases and J 1 base; nucleotides not matched to a gene: 7. CDR3 length: 14 amino acids. Written as DNA, the CDR3 is TGTGCCACGGAACAGGGGTCGAGCAATCAGCCCCAGCATTTT. It is translated as CATEQGSSNQPQHF.

The chain links TRBV5-1 to TRBJ1-1; 7 bases line up with TRBD1. The V segment lost 5 bases and the J segment 3 bases; nucleotides outside the gene matches: 10. The CDR3 loop spans 15 amino acids. Germline V gene lookup returns CDR1 SGHRS and CDR2 YFSETQ. CDR3 DNA: TGCGCCAGCAGTTTTACCGGGACAGCCTACACTGAAGCTTTCTTT. It encodes CASSFTGTAYTEAFF.

This rearrangement joins TRBV7-3 to TRBJ2-2, with 9 nucleotides matching TRBD1. Trimming took 5 bases from V and 6 from J; bases not matched to a gene: 7. Germline assignment: CDR1 SGHTA and CDR2 FQGTGA. This CDR3 contains 15 residues. Here the CDR3 DNA reads TGTGCCAGCAGCATCACAGGGGGCCTAGCCGGGGAGCTGTTTTTT. Protein product: CASSITGGLAGELFF.

The V gene is TRBV5-6, the J gene TRBJ1-1; D is unresolved. Germline CDR1 and CDR2: SGHDT and YYEEEE. The length of the CDR3 is 12 residues. The ends were cut back, 0 bases at V and 4 bases at J, with 4 bases in the middle. The CDR3 here is CASSLVGTEAFF. The CDR3 DNA is TGTGCCAGCAGCTTGGTTGGCACTGAAGCTTTCTTT.

The V gene is TRBV4-1, the J gene TRBJ1-5; TRBD1 matches at 7 bases. Unmatched junction bases numbered 3, after V lost 3 bases and J lost 4 bases. Germline loops: CDR1 MGHRA, CDR2 YSYEKL. The CDR3 has 14 amino acids. In DNA, the CDR3 is TGCGCCAGCAGCCAGGCACAGGGGAATCAGCCCCAGCATTTT. The encoded protein is CASSQAQGNQPQHF.

This clone was detected once. The chain combines TRBV7-9 with TRBJ1-1; the D is unclear. CDR1 is SEHNR and CDR2 is FQNEAQ in the germline V gene (reference sequence). The V end lost 2 bases, the J end lost 4 bases, and 5 bases lay between the germline ends. CDR3 length: 12 residues. CDR3 in DNA: TGTGCCAGCAGCTTATTCAGCACTGAAGCTTTCTTT. Protein: CASSLFSTEAFF. The full variable domain, in which reference TRBV7-9 and TRBJ1-1 provide the parts outside the CDR3, is DTGVSQNPRHKITKRGQNVTFRCDPISEHNRLYWYRQTLGQGPEFLTYFQNEAQLEKSRLLSDRFSAERPKGSFSTLEIQRTEQGDSAMYLCASSLFSTEAFFGQGTRLTVV.

The rearrangement links TRBV12-3 or TRBV12-4 to TRBJ1-5; D gene ambiguous. V was trimmed by 2 bases and J by 4 bases, leaving 3 bases between them. This CDR3 is built from 12 residues. The CDR3 is CASSLKNQPQHF. Written as DNA, the CDR3 is TGTGCCAGCAGTTTAAAGAATCAGCCCCAGCATTTT.

This clone was recorded only once. This chain uses TRBV2 with TRBJ1-6, with unresolved D. CDR3 length: 13 amino acids. V dropped 2 bases and J dropped 4 bases, with 3 bases sitting between them. Per the germline V gene, CDR1 is SNHLY and CDR2 is FYNNEI. Here the CDR3 reads CASSEQYNSPLHF. The CDR3 DNA follows: TGTGCCAGCAGTGAACAATATAATTCACCCCTCCACTTT.

This chain connects TRBV7-9 to TRBJ2-5, with TRBD1 matching 7 bases. Germline V gene data show CDR1 as SEHNR and CDR2 as FQNEAQ (reference sequence). The CDR3 extends over 16 amino acids. J was trimmed by 1 base and V by 1 base; bases with no gene match: 6. The CDR3: CASSLGQGTGQETQYF. CDR3 DNA: TGTGCCAGCAGCTTAGGACAGGGAACAGGCCAAGAGACCCAGTACTTC.

This chain connects TRBV18 to TRBJ1-5; D call uncertain. CDR1 KGHSH and CDR2 LQKENI come from the germline V gene. This CDR3 region has 14 residues. With 3 bases removed from V and 12 bases from J, the gap between germline ends came to 18 bases. In nucleotides, the CDR3 is TGTGCCAGCTCACCTTTGTCCGGACCGGTTCACCAGCATTTT. It is translated as CASSPLSGPVHQHF. The complete variable domain, with remaining parts taken from reference TRBV18 and TRBJ1-5, reads NAGVMQNPRHLVRRRGQEARLRCSPMKGHSHVYWYRQLPEEGLKFMVYLQKENIIDESGMPKERFSAEFPKEGPSILRIQQVVRGDSAAYFCASSPLSGPVHQHFGDGTRLSIL.

Only one count was recorded for this clone. This chain links TRBV7-2 with TRBJ1-1; a possible D gene is TRBD1 (5 bases). The V end lost 2 bases, the J end lost 4 bases, and 14 bases lay between the germline ends. The CDR3 loop spans 15 amino acids. CDR1 and CDR2 (germline): SGHTA, FQGNSA. The CDR3 sequence is CASSLQGGASTEAFF. In nucleotides, the CDR3 is TGTGCCAGCAGCTTACAGGGCGGCGCGAGCACTGAAGCTTTCTTT.

The chain uses TRBV6-5 and TRBJ1-2, with TRBD1 identical over 9 bases. V lost 7 bases, J lost 7 bases, and 7 bases stayed unmatched. Germline lookup yields CDR1 MNHEY and CDR2 SVGAGI. This CDR3 contains 13 residues. The CDR3 DNA reads TGTGCCAGCACCCCGACAGGGGGAGGTGGCTACACCTTC. This translates into CASTPTGGGGYTF.

The J gene is TRBJ2-1, the V gene TRBV21-1; whether TRBD2, the table's D call, matches the DNA was not checked. TRBV21-1 is a recognized pseudogene. The CDR3 contains 15 residues. DNA for the CDR3: TGTGCCAGCAGCAAAAAGAGGACTAGAAACAATGAGCAGTTCTTC. Protein sequence: CASSKKRTRNNEQFF.

This chain connects TRBV5-5 to TRBJ2-7; possibly TRBD2 for D (6 bases). CDR3 length equals 17 residues. V lost 4 bases and J 0 bases, leaving 20 bases between the germline ends. Germline V gives CDR1 SGHKS, CDR2 YYEKEE (reference sequence). DNA of the CDR3: TGTGCCAGCAGCCCGGCCTTGGACTACCCCGTCTCCTACGAGCAGTACTTC. Translated: CASSPALDYPVSYEQYF.

The chain carries TRBV5-5 and TRBJ2-7; D is ambiguous. The V and J ends lost 0 bases and 7 bases respectively, with 8 bases between them. CDR3 length: 12 amino acids. Germline V gene lookup returns CDR1 SGHKS and CDR2 YYEKEE (reference sequence). In DNA, the CDR3 is TGTGCCAGCAGCTTGGAAGGGTGGGAGCAGTACTTC. This translates into CASSLEGWEQYF.

The chain joins TRBV2 to TRBJ1-2; 7 bases agree with TRBD1. Germline trimming cut 6 bases from V and 7 bases from J; bases unmatched to any gene: 11. The CDR3 is 14 residues long. Germline lookup yields CDR1 SNHLY and CDR2 FYNNEI. The CDR3 here is CASSAGQTYPGYTF. CDR3 nucleotide sequence: TGTGCCAGCAGCGCGGGACAGACTTATCCTGGCTACACCTTC.

The gene calls are TRBV3-1 (or the pseudogene TRBV3-2) and TRBJ2-2, with D hard to call. V shed 2 bases and J shed 2 bases, with 15 bases lying between them. The CDR3 is 17 residues long. The germline gives CDR1 LGHDT, CDR2 YNNKEL (reference sequence). CDR3 residues: CASSQLSLAINTGELFF. The CDR3 coding sequence is TGTGCCAGCAGCCAATTGTCCCTGGCGATCAACACCGGGGAGCTGTTTTTT.